This paragraph covers one T cell receptor (beta chain) sequence. The sample comes from a study of cytomegalovirus exposure and HLA in healthy donors. In the PCR, 60 Vbeta and 13 Jbeta primers were used. The method was immunoSEQ multiplex PCR; TCRdb's version includes in-frame clones alone and lacks a portion of them. The sample contains over 85,000 clones, approximately 83% of which appear only once. CDR1 is MGHDK and CDR2 is SYGVNS in the germline V gene. CDR3 length: 16 residues. Trimming took 2 bases from V and 3 from J; bases not matched to a gene: 4. Sequencing was carried out using PBMCs. This TCR was recovered from a female donor in good health and CMV-seropositive. The chain couples TRBV25-1 to TRBJ1-2, with 12 bases fitting TRBD1. The CDR3 loop is CASSEGTGGLHYGYTF. The CDR3 DNA reads TGTGCCAGCAGTGAAGGGACAGGGGGCCTACACTATGGCTACACCTTC.